This record looks at one T cell receptor (beta chain) sequence and its context. Its antigen is undetermined. The CDR3 does not close with the conserved phenylalanine or tryptophan, likely indicating a read error. TCRdb independently ran MiXCR on the 5' RACE reads; one entry per CDR3 protein. The repertoire holds around 480,000 distinct CDR3 sequences, 17% seen once, with approximately 0.97% in the top ten. This sample is drawn from a study of CD8 T cells in ankylosing spondylitis. With 6 bases removed from V and 6 bases from J, the gap between germline ends came to 15 bases. The germline CDR1 and CDR2 sequences are MNHEY and SVGAGI. The length of the CDR3 is 13 residues. Regarding the study as a whole: Significantly higher representation of disease-linked clones was reported for matched ankylosing spondylitis synovial fluid. About 8 highly homologous variants made up a TCR beta motif, and this motif appeared characteristic of ankylosing spondylitis blood. Several of the motif variants were reported before in synovial fluid and blood from reactive arthritis.

The TCR originated in a male donor with ankylosing spondylitis. Sequences were obtained from blood, either unsorted or a sorted T cell fraction (not recorded which). V usage is TRBV6-5 and J usage is TRBJ2-7; D tentatively fits TRBD1 or TRBD2 (5 bases each). CDR3 amino acids: CASRLSGTREQYL. The CDR3 DNA reads as TGTGCCAGCAGATTATCCGGGACCCGCGAGCAGTACTTA.